The source of this T cell receptor beta chain is a study of identical twins. TCRdb called the 5' RACE reads again in MiXCR, with one record for every CDR3 protein. The sample gives roughly 690,000 distinct CDR3 sequences, over 20% of which show up once; about 4.5% is in the top ten. The germline V and J ends were trimmed by 3 bases and 8 bases, with 19 bases remaining between them. Germline V CDR1 and CDR2: ENHRY, SYGVKD. The CDR3 sequence is 15 residues long. These sequences were also reported in another study, on T cells expressing NK-cell markers.

Material: PBMCs. The V and J genes are TRBV10-3 and TRBJ1-2; TRBD1 is a possible D gene (6 bases). This sequence originates from a young woman in good health. The CDR3 region is CAISEEQGSIGGYTF. Written as DNA, the CDR3 is TGTGCCATCAGTGAAGAACAGGGAAGCATAGGGGGCTACACCTTC.